The 22 T cell receptor beta chains listed next were all sequenced from one sample in a study of T-cell memory formation after mild COVID-19 (TCRdb year 2021). Libraries came from 5' RACE. Sequencer: Illumina NovaSeq 6000. TCRdb's own reprocessing of the public reads used fastp at Q25 and MiXCR and kept productive beta chains. Merged by CDR3 protein, the rows form single entries marked with the most common genes and DNA. The sample profile shows 300,000 to 400,000 distinct CDR3 sequences; roughly 13% of them were found once. The top ten hold around a fifth of the sample. What was sequenced was PBMCs or a T cell subset sorted from them (not recorded which). These receptors came from a man between 18 and 29 years old who had mild COVID-19 (a few samples of this study predate the infection). The sample titles of this study are shuffled in the database, so cell type and time point are left out; the donor was told from shared clones.

This chain uses TRBV2 with TRBJ2-1, with 7 bases lining up with TRBD2. The CDR3 runs 16 residues. Germline CDR1 SNHLY, CDR2 FYNNEI. The trim removed 8 bases at V and 5 bases at J, leaving 15 bases unmatched. The CDR3 DNA follows: TGTGCCAGCCTTGAAGGGAGCGGGAACCCAGACAATGAGCAGTTCTTC. Amino acid sequence: CASLEGSGNPDNEQFF.

This clonotype appeared a few times. The V call is TRBV7-3, the J call TRBJ2-2, with a possible D match to TRBD1 (5 bases). Per the germline V gene, CDR1 is SGHTA and CDR2 is FQGTGA. This CDR3 region has 16 residues. The V end lost 1 base, the J end lost 5 bases, and 14 bases lay between the germline ends. The CDR3 nucleotides read TGTGCCAGCAGCTTAATTCGAAGGGGTGAAACCGGGGAGCTGTTTTTT. It yields the protein CASSLIRRGETGELFF.

The V call is TRBV2, the J call TRBJ2-3; perhaps D is TRBD1 or TRBD2 (5 bases each). V was cut by 9 bases and J by 2 bases, with 12 bases left in between. This CDR3 is 13 amino acids long. CDR1 and CDR2 (germline): SNHLY, FYNNEI. The chain's CDR3 is CARLGEFTDTQYF. CDR3 in DNA: TGTGCCAGACTAGGGGAATTCACAGATACGCAGTATTTT.

V usage is TRBV9 and J usage is TRBJ2-7; the D is unclear. The CDR3 spans 17 residues. Deletions cut 4 bases from V and 1 base from J, with 21 bases between. CDR1 and CDR2 (germline): SGDLS, YYNGEE. The CDR3 spells CASSSKGSPGASYEQYF. CDR3 coding DNA: TGTGCCAGCAGCTCCAAAGGGTCCCCAGGCGCTTCCTACGAGCAGTACTTC. Full variable domain (missing parts from reference TRBV9 and TRBJ2-7): DSGVTQTPKHLITATGQRVTLRCSPRSGDLSVYWYQQSLDQGLQFLIQYYNGEERAKGNILERFSAQQFPDLHSELNLSSLELGDSALYFCASSSKGSPGASYEQYFGPGTRLTVT.

Only a few counts were recorded for this clonotype. This sequence joins TRBV28 and TRBJ1-6, with D maybe TRBD1 (6 bases). The germline gives CDR1 MDHEN, CDR2 SYDVKM. The CDR3 is made up of 11 amino acids. Trimming stripped 5 bases from V and 12 bases from J, with 8 bases between. CDR3 nucleotides: TGTGCCAGCAGTCTGACAGGACCCCTCCACTTT. This gives the protein CASSLTGPLHF.

This clonotype appeared a few times. The chain links TRBV5-1 to TRBJ2-5, with 7 bases matching TRBD2. The junction had 9 bases not matched to a gene; V was cut back by 5 bases and J by 5 bases. The CDR3 loop spans 14 amino acids. Germline V gene lookup returns CDR1 SGHRS and CDR2 YFSETQ. The DNA for the CDR3 is TGCGCCAGCAGTAACTATGCGGGAGTCGAGACCCAGTACTTC. Translating it yields CASSNYAGVETQYF. Complete variable domain (other parts from reference TRBV5-1 and TRBJ2-5): KAGVTQTPRYLIKTRGQQVTLSCSPISGHRSVSWYQQTPGQGLQFLFEYFSETQRNKGNFPGRFSGRQFSNSRSEMNVSTLELGDSALYLCASSNYAGVETQYFGPGTRLLVL.

This clonotype was recorded a few times. The chain joins TRBV5-5 to TRBJ2-2, with D possibly matching TRBD2 (6 bases). The germline V and J ends were trimmed by 6 bases and 7 bases, with 16 bases remaining between them. Germline V gives CDR1 SGHKS, CDR2 YYEKEE (reference sequence). The CDR3 length is 14 residues. The CDR3 loop is CASTGAGSGGELFF. CDR3 nucleotide sequence: TGTGCCAGCACCGGGGCGGGGTCTGGCGGGGAGCTGTTTTTT.

The chain joins TRBV5-6 to TRBJ1-1; D is unresolved. Trimming removed 1 base from V and 1 base from J, with 11 bases in between. This CDR3 contains 15 residues. Germline lookup yields CDR1 SGHDT and CDR2 YYEEEE. The CDR3 DNA is TGTGCCAGCAGCTTGAGGTCGGCGGGGAACACTGAAGCTTTCTTT. Residues: CASSLRSAGNTEAFF.

V is TRBV5-1 and J is TRBJ1-1; no firm D call. Trimming took 0 bases from V and 3 from J, leaving 18 bases between them. This CDR3 has 17 amino acids. Germline values: CDR1 SGHRS, CDR2 YFSETQ. The CDR3 DNA reads as TGCGCCAGCAGCTTGGGGTTTGGCGGATGGAGGGACACTGAAGCTTTCTTT. This sequence encodes CASSLGFGGWRDTEAFF.

The rearrangement links TRBV6-5 to TRBJ1-4, with D unclear. The CDR3 consists of 17 residues. Trimming shortened V by 0 bases and J by 0 bases, and 11 bases separated the two germline ends. CDR1 MNHEY and CDR2 SVGAGI come from the germline V gene. This CDR3 is CASSYSILGATNEKLFF. The CDR3 DNA is TGTGCCAGCAGTTACTCGATTTTGGGTGCAACTAATGAAAAACTGTTTTTT.

This clonotype was found many times. The chain combines TRBV4-1 with TRBJ1-2, with D maybe TRBD1 (6 bases). The germline V and J ends were trimmed by 4 bases and 0 bases, with 18 bases remaining between them. The CDR3 contains 17 residues. The V gene's germline CDR1 is MGHRA and CDR2 YSYEKL. CDR3 region: CASSLIGGRGTNYGYTF. DNA for the CDR3: TGCGCCAGCAGCCTTATCGGGGGCAGGGGAACTAACTATGGCTACACCTTC.

In this sample, this clonotype turned up a few times. The chain carries TRBV7-2 and TRBJ1-3; TRBD1 is a possible D gene (5 bases). V dropped 4 bases and J dropped 0 bases, with 10 bases sitting between them. CDR1 is SGHTA, CDR2 FQGNSA, per germline. The CDR3 is 15 amino acids. The CDR3 is CASSSLGTSGNTIYF. The CDR3 DNA is TGTGCCAGCAGCTCCCTGGGGACCTCTGGAAACACCATATATTTT. Full variable domain (remainder filled in from reference TRBV7-2 and TRBJ1-3): GAGVSQSPSNKVTEKGKDVELRCDPISGHTALYWYRQSLGQGLEFLIYFQGNSAPDKSGLPSDRFSAERTGGSVSTLTIQRTQQEDSAVYLCASSSLGTSGNTIYFGEGSWLTVV.

This clonotype was recorded once. This sequence joins TRBV7-9 and TRBJ2-3; D is possibly TRBD1 (7 bases). The V end lost 5 bases, the J end lost 10 bases, and 16 bases lay between the germline ends. CDR3 length equals 13 residues. Germline values: CDR1 SEHNR, CDR2 FQNEAQ (reference sequence). As DNA, the CDR3 is TGTGCCAGCAGCCCAACCTCAGGGGGGTCGCAGTATTTT. Translation: CASSPTSGGSQYF.

This clonotype was recorded a few times. This chain joins TRBV2 and TRBJ2-2, with 10 positions matching TRBD1. CDR1 and CDR2 (germline): SNHLY, FYNNEI. V gave up 6 bases and J gave up 5 bases; unmatched junction bases: 6. This CDR3 spans 15 amino acids. The CDR3, as DNA: TGTGCCAGCAGGATGGACAGGGGGAGAACCGGGGAGCTGTTTTTT. The encoded protein is CASRMDRGRTGELFF. The whole variable domain, remainder taken from reference TRBV2 and TRBJ2-2, is EPEVTQTPSHQVTQMGQEVILRCVPISNHLYFYWYRQILGQKVEFLVSFYNNEISEKSEIFDDQFSVERPDGSNFTLKIRSTKLEDSAMYFCASRMDRGRTGELFFGEGSRLTVL.

This clonotype was observed a handful of times. The J gene is TRBJ2-1, the V gene TRBV6-5; 12 bases fit TRBD2. Germline lookup yields CDR1 MNHEY and CDR2 SVGAGI. The trim removed 3 bases at V and 1 base at J, leaving 4 bases unmatched. CDR3 size: 17 residues. The CDR3 DNA is TGTGCCAGCAGTTATAGGGGACTAGCGGGTTCCTACAATGAGCAGTTCTTC. This sequence encodes CASSYRGLAGSYNEQFF.

The chain is built from TRBV7-2 and TRBJ2-3; maybe TRBD2 (6 bases). The CDR3 is 15 amino acids. Trimming cost V 5 bases and J 3 bases, with 15 bases left between them. From germline, CDR1 is SGHTA and CDR2 FQGNSA. The CDR3 loop is CASSTRLEGTDTQYF. CDR3 sequence (DNA): TGTGCCAGCAGCACAAGACTAGAGGGTACAGATACGCAGTATTTT.

This clonotype was counted a few times. This rearrangement joins TRBV28 to TRBJ2-2; no clear D. V was clipped by 6 bases and J by 1 base, with 9 bases between them. Per the germline V gene, CDR1 is MDHEN and CDR2 is SYDVKM. The CDR3 contains 14 residues. DNA of the CDR3: TGTGCCAGCAGCCCCATCCGGAACACCGGGGAGCTGTTTTTT. This gives the protein CASSPIRNTGELFF.

Remarks on this clonotype: An end of the junction does not agree with germline; a read error may underlie this. The rearrangement links TRBV2 to TRBJ2-3, with D unresolved. CDR1 is SNHLY and CDR2 is FYNNEI in the germline V gene. This CDR3 is 13 amino acids long. Here the CDR3 DNA reads TGTGCCATCAGTGATACTCGTTCAGATACGCAGTATTTT. Translation gives CAISDTRSDTQYF.

A few counts support this clonotype. A read error may produce the germline difference seen at one junction end. CDR3 coding DNA: TGTGGCACAGATACGCAGTATTTT. Translating gives CGTDTQYF. The chain combines TRBV20-1 with TRBJ2-3; D is unclear. Germline CDR1 DFQATT, CDR2 SNEGSKA (reference sequence). The CDR3 runs 8 residues.

V is TRBV21-1 and J is TRBJ2-5; the tabulated D call, TRBD1, remains unverified against the DNA. TRBV21-1 is recorded as a pseudogene. The CDR3 is made up of 14 amino acids. The CDR3 region is CASRPDRVRETQYF. In DNA, the CDR3 is TGTGCCAGCCGCCCGGACAGGGTGAGAGAGACCCAGTACTTC.

The chain employs TRBV12-3 or TRBV12-4 and TRBJ1-2; D call uncertain. Between the trimmed V and J ends, which lost 3 bases and 8 bases, there was a span of 13 bases. The length of the CDR3 is 13 residues. CDR3 DNA sequence: TGTGCCAGCAGTTTTCAGCCTAGTCAAGGCTACACCTTC. Its protein product is CASSFQPSQGYTF.

This sequence joins TRBV30 and TRBJ2-2, with 9 bases lining up with TRBD2. Germline loops: CDR1 GTSNPN, CDR2 SVGIG (reference sequence). The CDR3 has 17 amino acids. The ends lost 3 bases at V and 2 bases at J; junction bases unmatched: 10. The CDR3 sequence is CAWSGGLAGPNTGELFF. The CDR3 DNA sequence: TGTGCCTGGAGCGGGGGTCTAGCGGGGCCCAACACCGGGGAGCTGTTTTTT.